This T cell receptor (beta chain) is drawn from a study of cytomegalovirus exposure and HLA in healthy donors (dated by TCRdb to 2017 to 2019). Regarding the complete study: A later analysis indicated that the 110 or so validation repertoires were generated on the platform also employed for the approximately 700 repertoires of the first cohort. The study aimed to test whether cataloging public T cell receptors could reveal signatures of past pathogen exposure. Besides the first cohort of more than 650 subjects, a separate validation cohort made up of over 100 different subjects was used. The study combined high-throughput TCR immunosequencing, statistical association of individual TCRs with disease status, and machine learning to predict cytomegalovirus infection status. On the study overall, not on this receptor specifically: In the study, roughly 160 TCR beta chains were listed as associated with cytomegalovirus. Of the cluster scores, 90% to 95% were above 0 in a later analysis, which found that TCRs clustered in the first cohort also tended to co-occur in the 95 to 150 validation repertoires. In vitro tests confirmed that three of the cytomegalovirus-associated TCR beta chains recognize cytomegalovirus antigens. The authors suggested that the approach could potentially be generalized to other disease states and immunological phenotypes. Across donors, most TCR sequences were observed very rarely, whereas some public TCRs were present in many individuals. The validation cohort had no HLA typing available for a later analysis, so co-occurrence within that cohort was assessed over all 130 or so repertoires. The classifier was reported to diagnose cytomegalovirus status with high specificity and sensitivity in both the original cohort and the validation cohort.

Of note for this clone: Its antigen is still unknown. Qualities for individual bases were not recorded, and no much larger clone is one base off.

Donors formed part of the validation cohort, which comprised 120 subjects and was distinct from the first cohort of over 500 subjects. V sheds 3 bases and J sheds 6 bases, leaving 15 bases between their ends. The CDR3 runs 15 residues from the cysteine to the phenylalanine. Just the 45-base CDR3 DNA is kept, in frame starting at base 1. CDR1 is given as MDHEN and CDR2 as SYDVKM, both from the germline V gene. Receptors were amplified or captured by the immunoSEQ multiplex PCR assay. The study's processing was this. A statistical classification framework was developed to diagnose cytomegalovirus status using the catalog of TCR beta chain sequences. TCRdb took over this immuneACCESS table, retaining in-frame rearrangements with V and J assigned. Such tables are incomplete; in checked studies, under half of the missing clones stem from an unresolved V gene, and the remainder is unexplained. D and trimming come from the DNA, and the V and J calls and clone size come from that table. Across this sample there are around 260,000 clones, with less than 95% seen only once. Together, the top ten hold just over 3% of the sample.

Recombination connected TRBV28 to TRBJ2-1; no confident D gene assignment can be made. The sequence was obtained from a woman aged 25 to 39 in good health and CMV-seronegative. Sequenced sample: PBMCs. The DNA is TGTGCCAGCAGTTTCAAGGAGACGATCCGCAATGAGCAGTTCTTC. It is translated as CASSFKETIRNEQFF.